A selection of T cell receptor beta chains follows, all from one sample in a study of blood T cells in healthy people across ages. Each CDR3 protein gets one entry after TCRdb re-called the 5' RACE reads with MiXCR. The repertoire holds hundreds of thousands of distinct CDR3 sequences, with approximately 49% as singletons. The sequencing sample was made of blood. The receptors originated from a woman between 55 and 75 years old in good health. Each CDR3 is given with its conserved first and last residue. Each record gives: V gene, D gene, clone size, J gene, CDR3 protein, CDR3 DNA. D genes are given only for firm matches. Size is stated for part of the rows, as once, few or many counts, or as a class when the clone is expanded.

>TRBV12-3/TRBV12-4|TRBD2|.|TRBJ2-7
CASSSSGAISYNEQYF
TGTGCCAGCAGTTCTAGCGGGGCTATCTCCTACAATGAGCAGTACTTC
>TRBV15|.|.|TRBJ2-7
CATSRGKGSFDEQYF
TGTGCCACCAGCAGAGGTAAGGGCAGTTTCGACGAGCAGTACTTC
>TRBV12-3/TRBV12-4|.|few|TRBJ2-1
CASSSGEQFF
TGTGCCAGCAGCAGTGGTGAGCAGTTCTTC
>TRBV15|.|few|TRBJ1-5
CATSSRRTGNQPQHF
TGTGCCACCAGCAGCAGAAGGACCGGCAATCAGCCCCAGCATTTT
>TRBV29-1|TRBD1|.|TRBJ2-7
CSVEGPTGGEQYF
TGCAGCGTTGAAGGTCCGACAGGGGGCGAGCAGTACTTC
>TRBV6-5|TRBD2|.|TRBJ2-7
CASSSSGTGEQYF
TGTGCCAGCAGTTCTAGCGGGACGGGGGAGCAGTACTTC
>TRBV28|TRBD2|.|TRBJ2-1
CASSFSLTSVHNEQFF
TGTGCCAGCAGTTTCAGTTTAACTAGCGTACACAATGAGCAGTTCTTC
>TRBV28|.|many|TRBJ2-5
CASKPGHRYQETQYF
TGTGCCAGCAAACCGGGACACAGGTACCAAGAGACCCAGTACTTC
>TRBV29-1|TRBD2|.|TRBJ2-1
CSVVGGRDNEQFF
TGCAGCGTTGTTGGCGGGAGGGACAATGAGCAGTTCTTC
>TRBV25-1|TRBD1|.|TRBJ2-5
CASSDPQGLRETQYF
TGTGCCAGCAGTGATCCACAGGGGTTAAGAGAGACCCAGTACTTC
>TRBV20-1|TRBD2|.|TRBJ2-5
CSATVTSGRTETQYF
TGCAGTGCTACCGTGACTAGCGGGAGAACGGAGACCCAGTACTTC
>TRBV7-2|.|.|TRBJ2-3
CASSLQHPDTQYF
TGTGCCAGCAGCCTCCAGCATCCAGATACGCAGTATTTT
>TRBV12-3/TRBV12-4|.|.|TRBJ2-5
CASTGRGRETQYF
TGTGCCAGTACTGGTCGGGGCAGAGAGACCCAGTACTTC
>TRBV28|TRBD1|.|TRBJ2-5
CASSLSDRSFWEQYF
TGTGCCAGCAGTTTATCGGACAGGTCCTTCTGGGAGCAGTACTTC
>TRBV20-1|.|many|TRBJ2-7
CSASSPRDSSYEQYF
TGCAGTGCTAGTTCCCCGCGGGACAGCTCCTACGAGCAGTACTTC
>TRBV2|.|few|TRBJ2-4
CASSYGGAKNIQYF
TGTGCCAGCTCCTATGGGGGGGCCAAAAACATTCAGTACTTC
>TRBV2|TRBD1|.|TRBJ1-1
CASREGAQAFF
TGTGCCAGCAGGGAGGGGGCTCAAGCTTTCTTT
>TRBV4-3|TRBD1|.|TRBJ2-3
CASSPQGVGVADTQYF
TGCGCCAGCAGCCCCCAGGGGGTGGGAGTAGCAGATACGCAGTATTTT
>TRBV12-1|.|.|TRBJ2-1
CASSLGWHLSSHNEQFF
TGTGCCAGCAGCCTTGGGTGGCACCTGAGCTCCCACAATGAGCAGTTCTTC
>TRBV11-2|TRBD2|.|TRBJ2-6
CVSREGLAGATGANVLTF
TGTGTCAGCAGAGAGGGACTAGCGGGAGCTACGGGGGCCAACGTCCTGACTTTC
>TRBV29-1|.|few|TRBJ2-5
CSGGRDTEETQYF
TGCAGCGGGGGCCGGGACACCGAAGAGACCCAGTACTTC
>TRBV27|TRBD1|.|TRBJ2-1
CASSFFQGVYNEQFF
TGTGCCAGCAGTTTTTTTCAGGGGGTCTACAATGAGCAGTTCTTC
>TRBV13|.|few|TRBJ2-7
CASSLRTRQARYEQYF
TGTGCCAGCAGCTTACGCACGAGACAGGCTCGCTACGAGCAGTACTTC
>TRBV27|TRBD2|.|TRBJ2-7
CASRAGRASSYEQYF
TGTGCCAGCAGGGCAGGGAGGGCAAGCTCCTACGAGCAGTACTTC
>TRBV29-1|.|.|TRBJ2-1
CSVELAYNEQFF
TGCAGCGTTGAACTAGCGTACAATGAGCAGTTCTTC
>TRBV18|.|.|TRBJ2-1
CASSPPQGLGQFF
TGTGCCAGCTCACCACCACAGGGTTTAGGGCAGTTCTTC